This T cell receptor beta chain was recorded in a study of T cells in Graves' hyperthyroidism and ophthalmopathy. Study conclusions and caveats: Blood held most thyroid clonotypes expanded above 0.001 frequency.

TCR beta CDR3 region amplification was performed from RNA transcripts. Carried out on the TCR CDR3, a first-round RT-PCR used the HTBI primer set. TCRdb re-analysed the multiplex PCR reads in MiXCR, keeping a single row per CDR3 protein. This sample has roughly 180,000 distinct CDR3 sequences, with 17% found just once. This clonotype was seen repeatedly, ten times or more. Its antigen is unknown. For Graves' hyperthyroidism to be stable, ophthalmopathy could not progress within 18 months. Patients were excluded for uncontrolled infection, other autoimmune disease, pregnancy or lactation. The diagnoses drew upon clinical symptoms, serum thyroxine and TRAb, thyroid ultrasound and orbital computed tomography. Sequencing was carried out using blood. The clonotype comes from a woman in her 50s with Graves' hyperthyroidism.

The CDR3 spells CATSDRDSANYGYTF. The CDR3 region has the DNA TGTGCCACCAGCGACCGGGACAGCGCTAACTATGGCTACACCTTC. V usage is TRBV15 and J usage is TRBJ1-2, with 7 bases that match TRBD1. CDR3 length: 15 residues. The junction had 6 bases not matched to a gene; V was cut back by 5 bases and J by 0 bases. In germline, CDR1 is LNHNV, CDR2 YYDKDF (reference sequence). Together with reference TRBV15 and TRBJ1-2, the CDR3 gives the full variable domain: DAMVIQNPRYQVTQFGKPVTLSCSQTLNHNVMYWYQQKSSQAPKLLFHYYDKDFNNEADTPDNFQSRRPNTSFCFLDIRSPGLGDTAMYLCATSDRDSANYGYTFGSGTRLTVV.